What follows are 17 T cell receptor beta chains derived from one specimen sequenced in a study of blood T cells in healthy people across ages. Together with a sample-barcoded 5' primer, a J-beta primer mix was included in a second PCR lasting about 6 to 12 cycles. A single record per CDR3 protein comes from TCRdb applying MiXCR to the 5' RACE reads. The sample has over a million distinct CDR3 sequences, 20% to 25% seen once; the top ten hold approximately 0.75%. The same sample was also studied in work on T cells of mothers and their children.

The material sequenced was blood. The receptors here all came from a girl aged 2-9 years in good health.

About this clonotype: With a much larger clone just one base away, this may be a read error. The V and J genes are TRBV28 and TRBJ2-7; unclear D gene. Trimming took 4 bases from V and 5 from J, leaving 6 bases between them. This CDR3 region has 11 residues. Per germline, CDR1 MDHEN and CDR2 SYDVKM. CDR3 DNA sequence: TGTGCCAGCAGTTCCCATAACGAGCAGTACTTC. Residues: CASSSHNEQYF.

This clonotype occurred a few times. The chain has TRBV25-1 and TRBJ2-2; TRBD1 matches 7 bases. Germline V gives CDR1 MGHDK, CDR2 SYGVNS. The ends lost 6 bases at V and 7 bases at J; junction bases unmatched: 11. The CDR3 has 15 amino acids. The CDR3 DNA follows: TGTGCCAGCAGGGGGGAAAGGGGGCAGGACGGGGAGCTGTTTTTT. This sequence encodes CASRGERGQDGELFF.

Only a few counts were recorded for this clonotype. V is TRBV27 and J is TRBJ2-4, with TRBD1 as a possible D gene (6 bases). The CDR3 length is 14 residues. V dropped 6 bases and J dropped 7 bases, with 16 bases sitting between them. Germline V gene data show CDR1 as MNHEY and CDR2 as SMNVEV (reference sequence). CDR3 bases: TGTGCCAGCAGCCCCAGGGGAAGGGGGAACATTCAGTACTTC. Its translation: CASSPRGRGNIQYF.

V and J are TRBV20-1 and TRBJ2-7; D ambiguous. The CDR3 loop spans 13 amino acids. Germline assignment: CDR1 DFQATT and CDR2 SNEGSKA (reference sequence). V was pared by 3 bases and J by 3 bases, with 12 bases between. In nucleotides, the CDR3 is TGCAGTGCTAGTGGGCTCGCCTTCTACGAGCAGTACTTC. As protein: CSASGLAFYEQYF.

In this sample, this clonotype turned up a few times. A read error is possible here, since a much larger clone lies one base away. This chain joins TRBV7-2 and TRBJ2-5; 8 bases are shared with TRBD2. The DNA end is more similar to TRBJ2-1, so the J call may be wrong. Germline V CDR1 and CDR2: SGHTA, FQGNSA. The CDR3 spans 14 residues. CDR3 nucleotide sequence: TGTGCCAGCAGCTTCTTAGCGGGACTCGATGAGCAGTTCTTC. It encodes CASSFLAGLDEQFF.

As DNA, the CDR3 is TGCGCCAGCAGTCAGTCCGGAGCCTCTGGAAACACCATATATTTT. Its protein is CASSQSGASGNTIYF. The chain combines TRBV4-3 with TRBJ1-3; unclear D gene. CDR1 and CDR2 from the germline V gene are LGHNA and YSLEER. V lost 6 bases and J 0 bases, leaving 12 bases between the germline ends. There are 15 residues in the CDR3.

The chain has TRBV10-3 and TRBJ2-5; D gene uncertain. The J call may be faulty, since TRBJ2-7 better matches the DNA end. This CDR3 region has 14 residues. From germline, CDR1 is ENHRY and CDR2 SYGVKD. CDR3 DNA: TGTGCCATCATCAGCCAGACGTCGCTTGACGAGCAGTACTTC. This codes for CAIISQTSLDEQYF.

This chain connects TRBV12-3 or TRBV12-4 to TRBJ2-5; D not resolved. This CDR3 contains 15 residues. V was trimmed by 4 bases and J by 5 bases, leaving 17 bases between them. CDR3 in DNA: TGTGCCAGCAGTTCGAACGACCAAAAAGGGGAGACCCAGTACTTC. Translation gives CASSSNDQKGETQYF.

Only a few counts were recorded for this clonotype. The chain uses TRBV7-9 and TRBJ1-1; unclear D gene. V gave up 5 bases and J gave up 0 bases, with 16 bases separating them. This CDR3 spans 16 amino acids. Germline CDR1 reads SEHNR; CDR2 reads FQNEAQ (reference sequence). The CDR3 nucleotides read TGTGCCAGCAGCCCAGCGTTACGTCCCATGAACACTGAAGCTTTCTTT. Its protein product is CASSPALRPMNTEAFF.

This clonotype was counted a few times. The chain combines TRBV20-1 with TRBJ2-5; unclear D gene. The J call is doubtful: the DNA matches TRBJ2-7 better. This CDR3 region has 11 residues. Germline lookup yields CDR1 DFQATT and CDR2 SNEGSKA (reference sequence). This CDR3 reads CSARVVSEQYF. The CDR3 DNA reads TGCAGTGCTAGAGTTGTGAGCGAGCAGTACTTC.

This clonotype was seen a handful of times. This chain uses TRBV29-1 with TRBJ1-4, with 11 bases aligning to TRBD1. This CDR3 region has 15 residues. The junction had 6 bases not matched to a gene; V was cut back by 1 base and J by 8 bases. Germline CDR1 reads SQVTM; CDR2 reads ANQGSEA. In DNA form, the CDR3 reads TGCAGCGTTGAAGGGACAGGGGGCGAGGAAGAAAAACTGTTTTTT. Protein: CSVEGTGGEEEKLFF.

This clonotype came up once. The V gene is TRBV6-2 or TRBV6-3, the J gene TRBJ2-7; perhaps TRBD1 as D (5 bases). CDR3 length: 12 residues. The germline gives CDR1 MNHEY, CDR2 SVGEGT. V was trimmed by 8 bases and J by 2 bases, leaving 10 bases between them. CDR3 in DNA: TGTGCCAGCGGGGCGGAGACCTACGAGCAGTACTTC. Residues: CASGAETYEQYF.

This clonotype was detected a few times. The chain has TRBV5-1 and TRBJ1-1; perhaps TRBD1 as D (5 bases). Trimming removed 0 bases from V and 6 bases from J, with 15 bases in between. There are 15 residues in the CDR3. Germline V lookup: CDR1 SGHRS, CDR2 YFSETQ. CDR3 coding DNA: TGCGCCAGCAGCTTGGAAGGGGCAGTAAACGCTGAAGCTTTCTTT. Its protein product is CASSLEGAVNAEAFF.

This clonotype was counted only a few times. V gene TRBV12-3 or TRBV12-4 combines with J gene TRBJ2-7; D may be TRBD1 (5 bases). Trimming shortened V by 2 bases and J by 7 bases, and 15 bases separated the two germline ends. The CDR3 is made up of 14 amino acids. The CDR3 nucleotides are TGTGCCAGCAGTTTATCCCTATCAGGGCGAGAGCAGTACTTC. It codes for CASSLSLSGREQYF.

This clonotype was detected only a few times. The CDR3 DNA reads as TGTGCCAGCACTATCATCGGGACGCCCTACGAGCAGTACTTC. Encoded protein: CASTIIGTPYEQYF. This chain uses TRBV28 with TRBJ2-5; either TRBD1 or TRBD2 may fit D (5 bases each). Near its end, the DNA agrees better with TRBJ2-7, so the J call may be wrong. Germline loops: CDR1 MDHEN, CDR2 SYDVKM. The CDR3 totals 14 residues.

The chain carries TRBV29-1 and TRBJ2-1; D is possibly TRBD1 (5 bases). The end of the DNA fits TRBJ2-5 better, so the J call may be wrong. The CDR3 consists of 10 residues. Germline CDR1 is SQVTM and CDR2 is ANQGSEA. CDR3 bases: TGCAGCGTCATGACAGCGATCCAGTACTTC. This translates into CSVMTAIQYF.

J is TRBJ2-1 and V is TRBV28, with D uncertain. Germline lookup yields CDR1 MDHEN and CDR2 SYDVKM. Trimming shortened V by 3 bases and J by 6 bases, and 21 bases separated the two germline ends. This CDR3 has 17 residues. In nucleotides, the CDR3 is TGTGCCAGCAGTTTTCTCCACATGAGCTCCTTCTGCAATGAGCAGTTCTTC. As protein: CASSFLHMSSFCNEQFF. Combining the CDR3 with reference TRBV28 and TRBJ2-1 gives the whole variable domain DVKVTQSSRYLVKRTGEKVFLECVQDMDHENMFWYRQDPGLGLRLIYFSYDVKMKEKGDIPEGYSVSREKKERFSLILESASTNQTSMYLCASSFLHMSSFCNEQFFGPGTRLTVL.